These T cell receptor beta chains were read from a single sample in a study of early T cells in non-severe SARS-CoV-2 infection. In TCRdb, the 5' RACE reads were re-called with MiXCR into one record per CDR3 protein. The sample lists tens of thousands of distinct CDR3 sequences; 9% to 10% were seen once. Sequenced material: whole blood. These receptors came from an adult who was a healthcare worker with PCR-confirmed SARS-CoV-2 infection or an uninfected control (not recorded which). Each CDR3 is given with its conserved first and last residue. D genes are given only for firm matches. The size of a clone is reported for some rows only, either as once, few or many, or as a class for expanded clones.

-	TRBV29-1	many	12	TRBJ1-2	TGCAGCGTTGAAGGGGCAGGGGCCGGCTACACCTTC	CSVEGAGAGYTF
TRBD2	TRBV11-1	once	17	TRBJ2-3	TGTGCCAGCAGCCCCTCCAGCGGGGGGGCGGGGACAGATACGCAGTATTTT	CASSPSSGGAGTDTQYF
-	TRBV20-1	many	12	TRBJ2-7	TGCAGTGCTAGGAGGGACTCCTACGAGCAGTACTTC	CSARRDSYEQYF
TRBD2	TRBV7-3	-	16	TRBJ2-1	TGTGCCAGCAGCTTAACCCCCGGGACTAGCGGGACTGAGCAGTTCTTC	CASSLTPGTSGTEQFF
-	TRBV30	many	10	TRBJ1-1	TGTGCCTGCCAGAACACTGAAGCTTTCTTT	CACQNTEAFF
-	TRBV2	many	13	TRBJ1-2	TGTGCCAGCAGAGCCGGGACACACTATGGCTACACCTTC	CASRAGTHYGYTF
-	TRBV5-1	-	14	TRBJ1-4	TGCGCCAGCAGCTTGGTCGGGACTAATGAAAAACTGTTTTTT	CASSLVGTNEKLFF
TRBD2	TRBV19	many	18	TRBJ2-1	TGTGCCAGTAGTATTATGTTAGGGCGGGGGAGCTCCTACAATGAGCAGTTCTTC	CASSIMLGRGSSYNEQFF
-	TRBV29-1	-	12	TRBJ1-3	TGCAGCGCGGGGGGCTCTGGAAACACCATATATTTT	CSAGGSGNTIYF
-	TRBV19	many	14	TRBJ1-1	TGTGCCAGTAGTGAGGGACGGTTGAACACTGAAGCTTTCTTT	CASSEGRLNTEAFF
-	TRBV5-4	many	14	TRBJ2-1	TGTGCCAGCAGCTCCTGGGCAGGGAGAAATGAGCAGTTCTTC	CASSSWAGRNEQFF
-	TRBV5-1	-	15	TRBJ2-3	TGCGCCAGCAGCACAGGACCGTATAGCACAGATACGCAGTATTTT	CASSTGPYSTDTQYF
-	TRBV29-1	many	12	TRBJ1-4	TGCAGCGCTGGACGGATAAATGAAAAACTGTTTTTT	CSAGRINEKLFF
-	TRBV5-4	many	13	TRBJ2-2	TGTGCCAGCAGCTTAACAGGCACCGGGGAGCTGTTTTTT	CASSLTGTGELFF
-	TRBV2	-	13	TRBJ1-6	TGTGCCAGCAAATTGGAAAATAATTCACCCCTCCACTTT	CASKLENNSPLHF
-	TRBV7-2	many	12	TRBJ2-2	TGTGCCAGCACAGAGAACACCGGGGAGCTGTTTTTT	CASTENTGELFF
TRBD2	TRBV7-2	many	15	TRBJ2-1	TGTGCCAGCAGCTTAGTACCTAGCGGCTACAATGAGCAGTTCTTC	CASSLVPSGYNEQFF
-	TRBV20-1	few	13	TRBJ2-3	TGCAGTGCTGTTTCCCCTAGCACAGATACGCAGTATTTT	CSAVSPSTDTQYF
TRBD1	TRBV2	many	14	TRBJ2-3	TGTGCCAGCAGTGGTCAGGGGGCCACAGATACGCAGTATTTT	CASSGQGATDTQYF
-	TRBV11-2	many	12	TRBJ2-1	TGTGCCAGCAGCTTAGATATAGGATACCAGTTCTTC	CASSLDIGYQFF
-	TRBV6-5	-	16	TRBJ1-1	TGTGCCAGCAGCCATGGAATTTCGACAGTGAACACTGAAGCTTTCTTT	CASSHGISTVNTEAFF
-	TRBV28	many	15	TRBJ1-1	TGTGCCAGCAGTCCACCACAGCTCTCAAACACTGAAGCTTTCTTT	CASSPPQLSNTEAFF
-	TRBV9	many	15	TRBJ1-2	TGTGCCAGCAGCGTAGGGGGAGAAGCTAACTATGGCTACACCTTC	CASSVGGEANYGYTF
-	TRBV11-2	many	13	TRBJ2-5	TGTGCCTCATCTACCGGGACGCAAGGAACCCAGTACTTC	CASSTGTQGTQYF
-	TRBV20-1	many	16	TRBJ1-4	TGCAGTGCTAGAGATCGTATAAGGCACCGAAGTGAAAAACTGTTTTTT	CSARDRIRHRSEKLFF
TRBD1	TRBV28	few	13	TRBJ1-5	TGTGCCAGCAGTCATTCCGGGACAGGGGCCCAGCATTTT	CASSHSGTGAQHF
-	TRBV19	many	13	TRBJ2-1	TGTGCCAGTAGCCAACAGGCGTACAATGAGCAGTTCTTC	CASSQQAYNEQFF
TRBD1	TRBV14	few	15	TRBJ1-1	TGTGCCAGCAGCCAACGGACAGGGAAAGACACTGAAGCTTTCTTT	CASSQRTGKDTEAFF
-	TRBV7-9	many	13	TRBJ1-4	TGTGCCAGCAGCCCGGGCACAAATGAAAAACTGTTTTTT	CASSPGTNEKLFF
-	TRBV12-3/TRBV12-4	few	17	TRBJ1-5	TGTGCCAGCAGTCCTCGCGAGGGACAATATAGCAATCAGCCCCAGCATTTT	CASSPREGQYSNQPQHF
-	TRBV11-1	many	15	TRBJ2-2	TGTGCCAGCAGCTTACTGGCGTCGAACACCGGGGAGCTGTTTTTT	CASSLLASNTGELFF
TRBD2	TRBV7-9	-	14	TRBJ2-7	TGTGCCAGCAGCTTGACTAGCGGGGGTCTCGAGCAGTACTTC	CASSLTSGGLEQYF
TRBD1	TRBV19	medium-sized	17	TRBJ1-5	TGTGCCAGTAGTATAATCCTAACAGGGGATTTGGATCAGCCCCAGCATTTT	CASSIILTGDLDQPQHF
TRBD2	TRBV5-4	many	16	TRBJ2-5	TGTGCCAGCAGCTTCCCTAGCGGGGGGGCCAAGGAGACCCAGTACTTC	CASSFPSGGAKETQYF
-	TRBV28	-	14	TRBJ2-7	TGTGCCAGCAGACTAGGACTGCGTTCCTACGAGCAGTACTTC	CASRLGLRSYEQYF
-	TRBV4-1	many	13	TRBJ1-4	TGCGCCAGCAGCCTGGAGAGGGGGGAAAAACTGTTTTTT	CASSLERGEKLFF
TRBD1	TRBV7-9	-	14	TRBJ2-3	TGTGCCAGCAGCCCGGGACAGACCACAGATACGCAGTATTTT	CASSPGQTTDTQYF
TRBD1	TRBV5-4	few	14	TRBJ1-2	TGTGCCAGCAGCGTGGACAGGGGCTACTATGGCTACACCTTC	CASSVDRGYYGYTF
TRBD1	TRBV12-5	few	16	TRBJ1-1	TGTGCTAGTGGGTTAGGACAGGTTGGCGGGGACACTGAAGCTTTCTTT	CASGLGQVGGDTEAFF
TRBD2	TRBV7-2	many	16	TRBJ2-2	TGTGCCAGCAGCTTTAGACTAGCGGGGGTAACCGGGGAGCTGTTTTTT	CASSFRLAGVTGELFF
TRBD1	TRBV7-2	many	15	TRBJ1-1	TGTGCCAGCAGCCCTGGACAGGGGAAAGGCACTGAAGCTTTCTTT	CASSPGQGKGTEAFF
TRBD2	TRBV6-2/TRBV6-3	many	14	TRBJ2-7	TGTGCCAGCGTATCAGCGGGGGTATATTACGAGCAGTACTTC	CASVSAGVYYEQYF
-	TRBV12-3/TRBV12-4	many	15	TRBJ2-5	TGTGCCAGCAGTTCGACAGCTCAAACGGTGAAGACCCAGTACTTC	CASSSTAQTVKTQYF
-	TRBV5-6	many	20	TRBJ2-4	TGTGCCAGCAGCTTAGAACCCGGCAGAGGGAGAAGGCTAGCCAAAAACATTCAGTACTTC	CASSLEPGRGRRLAKNIQYF
-	TRBV29-1	-	13	TRBJ2-7	TGCAGCGTCGCCCACCCCGGGGGCGTCGAGCAGTACTTC	CSVAHPGGVEQYF
-	TRBV10-3	few	14	TRBJ1-2	TGTGCCATCAGTGAGAAGCGGGAAAACTATGGCTACACCTTC	CAISEKRENYGYTF
TRBD1	TRBV24-1	many	15	TRBJ2-7	TGTGCCACCAGTGATTTGGGGGACAGGATCTTCGAGCAGTACTTC	CATSDLGDRIFEQYF
-	TRBV5-1	many	15	TRBJ1-3	TGCGCCAGCAGCCAAGGCAGGGGAGCAGGAAACACCATATATTTT	CASSQGRGAGNTIYF
-	TRBV24-1	many	18	TRBJ1-6	TGTGCCACCAGTGATCCTCTTGGGGGGGGAGGTCCAGATTCACCCCTCCACTTT	CATSDPLGGGGPDSPLHF
-	TRBV2	many	11	TRBJ2-4	TGTGCCAGCACTATGAAGGGCATTCAGTACTTC	CASTMKGIQYF
-	TRBV7-9	-	14	TRBJ2-3	TGTGCCAGCAGTCCCGCCCCCCGGGTAGATACGCAGTATTTT	CASSPAPRVDTQYF
-	TRBV29-1	many	11	TRBJ1-2	TGCAGCGGGATGGGGGACGTGGGCTACACCTTC	CSGMGDVGYTF
-	TRBV5-8	many	13	TRBJ1-1	TGTGCCAGCAGCTTAGATAAGAACACTGAAGCTTTCTTT	CASSLDKNTEAFF
-	TRBV7-2	many	15	TRBJ1-5	TGTGCCAGCAGCCCCCTAGGAGGGAATCATCAGCCCCAGCATTTT	CASSPLGGNHQPQHF